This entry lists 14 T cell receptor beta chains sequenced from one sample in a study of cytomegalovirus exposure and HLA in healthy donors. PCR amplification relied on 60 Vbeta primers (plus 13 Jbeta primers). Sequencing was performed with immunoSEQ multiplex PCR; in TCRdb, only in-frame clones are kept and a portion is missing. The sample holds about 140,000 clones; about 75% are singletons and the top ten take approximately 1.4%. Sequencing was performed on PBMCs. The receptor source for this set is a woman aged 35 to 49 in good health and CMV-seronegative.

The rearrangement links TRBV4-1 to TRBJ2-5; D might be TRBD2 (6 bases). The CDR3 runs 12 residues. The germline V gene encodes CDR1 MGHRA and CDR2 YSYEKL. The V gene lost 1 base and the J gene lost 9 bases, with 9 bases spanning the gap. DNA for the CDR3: TGCGCCAGCAGCCAAGTTGGAGGGGCCCAGTACTTC. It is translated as CASSQVGGAQYF.

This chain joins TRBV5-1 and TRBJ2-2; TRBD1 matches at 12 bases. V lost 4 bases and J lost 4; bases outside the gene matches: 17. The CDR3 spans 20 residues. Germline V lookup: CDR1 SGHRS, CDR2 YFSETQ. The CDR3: CASSRLRDRGRKMSTGELFF. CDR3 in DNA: TGCGCCAGCAGCCGCCTCCGGGACAGGGGGCGCAAAATGAGCACCGGGGAGCTGTTTTTT.

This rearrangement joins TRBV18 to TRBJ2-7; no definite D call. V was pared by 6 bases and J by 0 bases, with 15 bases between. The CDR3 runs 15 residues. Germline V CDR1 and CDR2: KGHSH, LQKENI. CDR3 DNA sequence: TGTGCCAGCTCCCCTTGGGTGGCTAGCTCCTACGAGCAGTACTTC. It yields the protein CASSPWVASSYEQYF.

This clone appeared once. The CDR3 sequence is CAWSVLGPGAWDTQYF. The CDR3, as DNA: TGTGCCTGGAGTGTACTGGGGCCCGGCGCATGGGATACGCAGTATTTT. This sequence joins TRBV30 and TRBJ2-3; a weak D match, TRBD1 (5 bases). CDR3 size: 16 residues. Germline CDR1 and CDR2: GTSNPN and SVGIG (reference sequence). V was trimmed by 0 bases and J by 6 bases, leaving 19 bases between them. Supplemented by reference TRBV30 and TRBJ2-3, the full variable domain reads SQTIHQWPATLVQPVGSPLSLECTVEGTSNPNLYWYRQAAGRGLQLLFYSVGIGQISSEVPQNLSASRPQDRQFILSSKKLLLSDSGFYLCAWSVLGPGAWDTQYFGPGTRLTVL.

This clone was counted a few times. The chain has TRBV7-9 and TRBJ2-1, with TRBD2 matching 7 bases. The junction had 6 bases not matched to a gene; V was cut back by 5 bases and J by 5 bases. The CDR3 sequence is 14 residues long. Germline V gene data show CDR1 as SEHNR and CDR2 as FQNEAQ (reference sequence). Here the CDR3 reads CASSPRDYNNEQFF. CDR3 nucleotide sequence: TGTGCCAGCAGCCCCCGGGACTACAACAATGAGCAGTTCTTC.

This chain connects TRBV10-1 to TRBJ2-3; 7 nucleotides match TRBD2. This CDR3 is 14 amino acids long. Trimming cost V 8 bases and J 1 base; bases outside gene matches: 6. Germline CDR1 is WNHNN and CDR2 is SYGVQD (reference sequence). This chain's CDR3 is CASAKSGGTDTQYF. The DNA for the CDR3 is TGCGCCAGCGCAAAAAGCGGGGGCACAGATACGCAGTATTTT.

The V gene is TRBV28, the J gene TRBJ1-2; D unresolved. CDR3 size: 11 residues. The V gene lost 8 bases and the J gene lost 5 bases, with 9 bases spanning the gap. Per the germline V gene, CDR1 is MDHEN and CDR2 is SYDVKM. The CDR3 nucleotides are TGTGCCAGCGCGAGGGAATATGGCTACACCTTC. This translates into CASAREYGYTF.

CDR3 in DNA: TGTGCCAGCAGCTTAGCGACAGGGGTAGGAGATACGCAGTATTTT. This translates into CASSLATGVGDTQYF. The chain links TRBV7-2 to TRBJ2-3, with TRBD1 matching over 8 bases. The CDR3 runs to 15 residues. Germline CDR1 is SGHTA and CDR2 is FQGNSA. The V segment lost 0 bases and the J segment 5 bases; nucleotides outside the gene matches: 4.

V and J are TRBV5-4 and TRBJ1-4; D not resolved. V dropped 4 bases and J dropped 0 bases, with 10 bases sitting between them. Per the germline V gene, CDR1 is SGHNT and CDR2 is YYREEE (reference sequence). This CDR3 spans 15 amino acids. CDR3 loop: CASSPTKTTNEKLFF. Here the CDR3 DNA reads TGTGCCAGCAGCCCCACTAAAACAACTAATGAAAAACTGTTTTTT.

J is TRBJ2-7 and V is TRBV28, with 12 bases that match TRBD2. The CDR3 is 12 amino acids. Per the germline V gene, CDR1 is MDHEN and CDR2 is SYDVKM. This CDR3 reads CASSKTSGGRVV. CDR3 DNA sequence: TGTGCCAGCAGTAAGACTAGCGGGGGCCGCGTAGTC.

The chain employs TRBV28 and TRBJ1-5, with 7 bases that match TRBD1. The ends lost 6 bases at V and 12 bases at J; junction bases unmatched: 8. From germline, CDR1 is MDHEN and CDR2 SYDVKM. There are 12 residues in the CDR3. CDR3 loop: CASRNAGQYQHF. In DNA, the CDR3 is TGTGCCAGCAGGAATGCGGGACAGTACCAGCATTTT.

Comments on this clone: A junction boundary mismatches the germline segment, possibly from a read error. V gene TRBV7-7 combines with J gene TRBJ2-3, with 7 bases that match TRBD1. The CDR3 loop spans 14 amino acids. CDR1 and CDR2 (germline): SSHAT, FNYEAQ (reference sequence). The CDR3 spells CASINSGGRDTQYF. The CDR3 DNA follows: TGTGCTAGCATCAATTCAGGGGGAAGGGATACGCAGTATTTT.

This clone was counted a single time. The DNA for the CDR3 is TGTGCCACCAGCAGAGACAGGGTGGACAATCAGCCCCAGCATTTT. As protein: CATSRDRVDNQPQHF. The rearrangement links TRBV15 to TRBJ1-5; D possibly corresponds to TRBD1 (5 bases). CDR3 length: 15 amino acids. The germline V gene encodes CDR1 LNHNV and CDR2 YYDKDF (reference sequence). The ends were cut back, 0 bases at V and 3 bases at J, with 9 bases in the middle.

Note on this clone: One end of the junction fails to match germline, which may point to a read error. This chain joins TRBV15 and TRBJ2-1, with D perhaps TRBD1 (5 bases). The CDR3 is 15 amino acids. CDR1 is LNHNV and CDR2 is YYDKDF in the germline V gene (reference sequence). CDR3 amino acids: CATRARTRDTNGQFF. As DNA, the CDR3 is TGTGCCACCCGAGCACGGACACGAGACACCAATGGGCAGTTCTTC.